The 8 T cell receptor beta chains presented below share a single source sample, sequenced in a study of blood T cell repertoires in COVID-19. Assay used: immunoSEQ multiplex PCR; TCRdb lists only in-frame clones, some missing. The profile shows some 100,000 clones, 80% to 90% of them singletons. The sample was peripheral blood. Receptor source: a human donor in a cohort sampled during active COVID-19.

The chain has TRBV24-1 and TRBJ2-6; a possible D gene is TRBD1 (6 bases). There are 15 residues in the CDR3. V shed 9 bases and J shed 2 bases, with 13 bases lying between them. Germline V lookup: CDR1 KGHDR, CDR2 SFDVKD. As DNA, the CDR3 is TGTGCCACCTCGTTTTCAGGGGCTGGGGCCAACGTCCTGACTTTC. It yields the protein CATSFSGAGANVLTF.

This clone occurred a few times. CDR3 residues: CASSLEAAVKYGYTF. The DNA of the CDR3 is TGTGCCAGCAGCTTAGAGGCGGCGGTTAAGTATGGCTACACCTTC. This sequence joins TRBV11-2 and TRBJ1-2; no firm D call. Germline V gene lookup returns CDR1 SGHAT and CDR2 FQNNGV. This CDR3 has 15 amino acids. Trimming removed 0 bases from V and 5 bases from J, with 13 bases in between. The full variable domain, with the rest looked up from reference TRBV11-2 and TRBJ1-2, is EAGVAQSPRYKIIEKRQSVAFWCNPISGHATLYWYQQILGQGPKLLIQFQNNGVVDDSQLPKDRFSAERLKGVDSTLKIQPAKLEDSAVYLCASSLEAAVKYGYTFGSGTRLTVV.

This sequence joins TRBV6-1 and TRBJ1-1; the match to TRBD1 covers 8 bases. There are 17 residues in the CDR3. Germline V gene data show CDR1 as MNHNS and CDR2 as SASEGT. V was clipped by 3 bases and J by 4 bases; unmatched bases: 13. The CDR3 here is CASSDYPGGRGFTEAFF. The CDR3 DNA reads as TGTGCCAGCAGTGACTACCCAGGGGGCAGGGGGTTCACTGAAGCTTTCTTT.

V is TRBV15 and J is TRBJ1-6; no firm D call. The V gene's germline CDR1 is LNHNV and CDR2 YYDKDF (reference sequence). CDR3 length equals 17 residues. The V and J ends lost 3 bases and 0 bases respectively, with 12 bases between them. The CDR3 loop is CATSSYDGSSYNSPLHF. For the CDR3, the DNA is TGTGCCACCAGCAGTTATGACGGGAGCTCCTATAATTCACCCCTCCACTTT.

The chain links TRBV11-1 to TRBJ2-5, with no clear D. CDR3 size: 15 residues. Trimming removed 5 bases at V and 2 bases at J, with 15 bases between. The germline CDR1 and CDR2 sequences are SGHAT and FQDESV (reference sequence). The CDR3 is CASSPQKTNQETQYF. In DNA, the CDR3 is TGTGCCAGCAGCCCCCAAAAAACAAATCAAGAGACCCAGTACTTC.

The V and J genes are TRBV5-5 and TRBJ1-5, with D unclear. V lost 4 bases to trimming and J lost 2 bases, with 16 bases between them. CDR1 and CDR2 from the germline V gene are SGHKS and YYEKEE (reference sequence). The CDR3 extends over 16 amino acids. The CDR3 sequence is CASSTDGGRRNQPQHF. The CDR3 coding sequence is TGTGCCAGCAGCACGGACGGAGGAAGGCGCAATCAGCCCCAGCATTTT.

Concerning this clone itself: Being one base from a much bigger clone, this may be a read error. This chain uses TRBV28 with TRBJ1-5, with D unresolved. Germline V CDR1 and CDR2: MDHEN, SYDVKM. The CDR3 is made up of 12 amino acids. The germline V and J ends were trimmed by 5 bases and 4 bases, with 6 bases remaining between them. CDR3: CASSPLNQPQHF. For the CDR3, the DNA is TGTGCCAGCAGTCCGCTAAATCAGCCCCAGCATTTT.

The chain is built from TRBV7-3 and TRBJ2-2; 12 bases are shared with TRBD2. CDR3 length: 16 residues. With V trimmed by 4 bases and J by 6 bases, 6 bases remained unmatched. The germline V gene encodes CDR1 SGHTA and CDR2 FQGTGA. The CDR3 here is CASSSQTSGSPGELFF. CDR3 bases: TGTGCCAGCAGCTCTCAGACTAGCGGGAGCCCCGGGGAGCTGTTTTTT.